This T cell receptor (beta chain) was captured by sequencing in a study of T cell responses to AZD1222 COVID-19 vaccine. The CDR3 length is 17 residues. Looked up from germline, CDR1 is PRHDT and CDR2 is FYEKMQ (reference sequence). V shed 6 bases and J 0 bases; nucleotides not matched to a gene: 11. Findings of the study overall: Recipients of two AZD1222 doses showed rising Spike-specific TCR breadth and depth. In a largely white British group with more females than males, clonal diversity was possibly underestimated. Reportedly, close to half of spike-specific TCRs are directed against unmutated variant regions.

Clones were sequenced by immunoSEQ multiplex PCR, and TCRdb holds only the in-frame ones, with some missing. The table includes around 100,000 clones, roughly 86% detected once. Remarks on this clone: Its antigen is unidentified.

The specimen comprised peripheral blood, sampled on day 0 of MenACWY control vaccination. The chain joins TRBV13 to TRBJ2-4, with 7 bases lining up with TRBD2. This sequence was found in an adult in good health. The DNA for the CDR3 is TGTGCCAGCAGGGCCAGCCGGGAGGATCAAGCCAAAAACATTCAGTACTTC. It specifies CASRASREDQAKNIQYF. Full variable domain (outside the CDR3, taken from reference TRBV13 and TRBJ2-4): AAGVIQSPRHLIKEKRETATLKCYPIPRHDTVYWYQQGPGQDPQFLISFYEKMQSDKGSIPDRFSAQQFSDYHSELNMSSLELGDSALYFCASRASREDQAKNIQYFGAGTRLSVL.